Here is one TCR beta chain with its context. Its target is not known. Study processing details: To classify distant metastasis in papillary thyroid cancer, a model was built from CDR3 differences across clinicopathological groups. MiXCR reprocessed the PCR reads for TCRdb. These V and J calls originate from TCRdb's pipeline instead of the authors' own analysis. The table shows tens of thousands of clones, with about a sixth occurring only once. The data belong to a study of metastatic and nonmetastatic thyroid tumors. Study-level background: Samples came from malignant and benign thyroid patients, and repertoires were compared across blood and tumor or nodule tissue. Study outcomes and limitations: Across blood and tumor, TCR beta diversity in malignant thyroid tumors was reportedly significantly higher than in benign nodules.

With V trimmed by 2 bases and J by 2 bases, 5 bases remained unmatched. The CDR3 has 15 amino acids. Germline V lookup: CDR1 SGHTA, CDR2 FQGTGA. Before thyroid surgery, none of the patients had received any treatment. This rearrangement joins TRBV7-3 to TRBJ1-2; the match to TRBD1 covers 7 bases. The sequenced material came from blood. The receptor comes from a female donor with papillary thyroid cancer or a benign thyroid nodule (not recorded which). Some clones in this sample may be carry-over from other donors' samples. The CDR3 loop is CASSLGGGGNYGYTF. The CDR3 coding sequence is TGTGCCAGCAGCTTAGGAGGGGGCGGAAACTATGGCTACACCTTC.